This T cell receptor beta chain stems from a study of Ad26.COV2.S vaccination and SARS-CoV-2 variants. Across the whole study: Each vaccinee took Ad26.COV2.S intramuscularly, once or twice 56 days apart.

Noted treatment: about 20 received Ad26.COV2.S at low or high dose, single or two shots; 5 received placebo; per-sample allocation not given. Repertoires come from day 63 after the first vaccine or placebo injection. The V end was cut by 5 bases, the J end by 5 bases, with 9 bases between. CDR1 and CDR2 from the germline V gene are SGHVS and FQNEAQ. The CDR3 is 12 amino acids. Profiled with immunoSEQ multiplex PCR; TCRdb holds only in-frame clones, not every one. In the table there are over 400,000 clones, 92% of which are singletons. V gene TRBV7-8 combines with J gene TRBJ2-5; D gene unclear. The receptor comes from a person aged 18-65 years who received the Ad26.COV2.S COVID-19 vaccine or a placebo. The source material was peripheral blood, sampled in a trial of Ad26.COV2.S vaccine versus placebo. CDR3 bases: TGTGCCAGCAGCCAGGACGGGGAGACCCAGTACTTC. This codes for CASSQDGETQYF.